This record looks at one T cell receptor beta chain sequence and its context. The antigen remains undetermined. Germline CDR1 and CDR2: MNHNS and SASEGT. V trimming: 5 bases; J trimming: 2 bases; junction bases outside the gene matches: 3. This CDR3 has 14 residues. These data originate in a study of cytotoxic CD8 clonotypes in ibrutinib-treated CLL. Study-level points and caveats: Sampling schedules were unmatched across sustained-remission and progressing patients.

Method: immunoSEQ multiplex PCR; TCRdb's copy keeps in-frame clones and lacks some. The sample has some 84,000 clones, more than 70% seen once; the top ten hold about 5.6%. The chain links TRBV6-1 to TRBJ1-5; 7 bases agree with TRBD1. The receptor comes from a human donor with chronic lymphocytic leukemia. The sequencing here drew on PBMCs, taken before ibrutinib treatment. CDR3 in amino acids: CASSFRGGNQPQHF. CDR3 sequence (DNA): TGTGCCAGCAGTTTCAGGGGGGGCAATCAGCCCCAGCATTTT.